This TCR beta chain was identified in a study of blood T cell repertoires in COVID-19. The repertoire was sequenced with immunoSEQ multiplex PCR; TCRdb's copy has only in-frame clones and lacks some. Among around 190,000 clones listed, more than 80% were seen once. CDR3 length: 15 amino acids. Germline trimming cut 3 bases from V and 2 bases from J; bases unmatched to any gene: 5. Germline V gene data show CDR1 as LNHDA and CDR2 as SQIVND (reference sequence). The rearrangement joins TRBV19 to TRBJ1-2; 8 bases match TRBD1. Sequenced sample: peripheral blood. This receptor was obtained from a woman aged 55-70 years with acute or convalescent COVID-19. The CDR3 DNA follows: TGTGCCAGTAGTATCTCAGGGGGCGCCAACTATGGCTACACCTTC. Its translation: CASSISGGANYGYTF.